The entry below describes one T cell receptor beta chain. The sample comes from a study of OX40 agonist ivuxolimab in advanced cancers. Study-wide context: In this trial design, patients received ivuxolimab intravenously at 0.01 to 10 mg/kg every 2 weeks. Having had anti-PD-1, anti-PD-L1 or anti-CTLA-4 therapy before was allowed, and roughly 39% had some.

The CDR3 covers 14 residues. Between the trimmed V and J ends, which lost 4 bases and 2 bases, there was a span of 12 bases. Per germline, CDR1 SGHRS and CDR2 YFSETQ. Libraries were prepared by immunoSEQ multiplex PCR; TCRdb keeps only in-frame clonotypes and omits some of them. The sample has around 65,000 clones; 80% are singletons. The source was CD4+ or CD8+ T cells sorted from blood, collected in a trial of the OX40 agonist ivuxolimab. The receptor was derived from an adult with an advanced solid tumor such as melanoma, head and neck, liver or kidney cancer. The chain joins TRBV5-1 to TRBJ1-2; D is possibly TRBD1 (5 bases). The CDR3 DNA sequence: TGCGCCAGCAGCCCCGGGGGAGTAAACTATGGCTACACCTTC. It translates to CASSPGGVNYGYTF.